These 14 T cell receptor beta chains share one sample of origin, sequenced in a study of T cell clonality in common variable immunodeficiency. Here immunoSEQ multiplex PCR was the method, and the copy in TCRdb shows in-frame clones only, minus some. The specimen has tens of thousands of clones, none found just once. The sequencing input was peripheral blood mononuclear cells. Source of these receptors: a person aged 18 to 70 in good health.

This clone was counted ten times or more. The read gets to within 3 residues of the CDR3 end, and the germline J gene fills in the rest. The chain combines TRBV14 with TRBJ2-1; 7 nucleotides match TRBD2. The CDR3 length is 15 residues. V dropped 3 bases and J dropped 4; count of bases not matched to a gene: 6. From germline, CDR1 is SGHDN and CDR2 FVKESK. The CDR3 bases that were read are TGTGCCAGCAGCCACGCGGGAGCGTTTTACAATGAG. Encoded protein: CASSHAGAFYNE. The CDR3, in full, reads CASSHAGAFYNEQFF.

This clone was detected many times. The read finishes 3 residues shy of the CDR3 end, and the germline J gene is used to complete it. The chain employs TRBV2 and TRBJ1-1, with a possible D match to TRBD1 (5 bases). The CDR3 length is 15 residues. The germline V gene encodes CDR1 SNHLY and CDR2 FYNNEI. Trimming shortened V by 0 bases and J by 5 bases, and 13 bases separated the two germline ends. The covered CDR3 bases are TGTGCCAGCAGTGAAGCGTTGAGGGGCGGAACTGAA. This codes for CASSEALRGGTE. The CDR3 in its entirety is CASSEALRGGTEAFF.

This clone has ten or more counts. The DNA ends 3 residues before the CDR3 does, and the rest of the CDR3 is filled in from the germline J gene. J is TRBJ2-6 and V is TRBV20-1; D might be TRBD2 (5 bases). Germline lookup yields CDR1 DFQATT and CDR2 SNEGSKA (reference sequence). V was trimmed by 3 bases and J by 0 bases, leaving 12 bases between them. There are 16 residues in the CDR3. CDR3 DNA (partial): TGCAGTGCTAGGGCGAACGGGGACTCTGGGGCCAACGTC. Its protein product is CSARANGDSGANV. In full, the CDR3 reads CSARANGDSGANVLTF.

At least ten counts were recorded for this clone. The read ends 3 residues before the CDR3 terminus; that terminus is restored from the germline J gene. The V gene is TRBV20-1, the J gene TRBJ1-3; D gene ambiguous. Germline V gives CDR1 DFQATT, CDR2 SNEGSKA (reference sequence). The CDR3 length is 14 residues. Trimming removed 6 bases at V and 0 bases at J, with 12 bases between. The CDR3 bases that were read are TGCAGTGCCCCAAACTCGAACTCTGGAAACACC. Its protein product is CSAPNSNSGNT. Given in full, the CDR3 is CSAPNSNSGNTIYF.

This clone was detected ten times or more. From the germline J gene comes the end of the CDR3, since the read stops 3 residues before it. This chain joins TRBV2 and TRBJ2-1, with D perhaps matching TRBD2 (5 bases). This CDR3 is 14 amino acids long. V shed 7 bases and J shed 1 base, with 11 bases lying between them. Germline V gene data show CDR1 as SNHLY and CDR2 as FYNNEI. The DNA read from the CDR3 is TGTGCCAGCAACCACCGGGGTTCCTACAATGAG. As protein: CASNHRGSYNE. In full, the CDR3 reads CASNHRGSYNEQFF.

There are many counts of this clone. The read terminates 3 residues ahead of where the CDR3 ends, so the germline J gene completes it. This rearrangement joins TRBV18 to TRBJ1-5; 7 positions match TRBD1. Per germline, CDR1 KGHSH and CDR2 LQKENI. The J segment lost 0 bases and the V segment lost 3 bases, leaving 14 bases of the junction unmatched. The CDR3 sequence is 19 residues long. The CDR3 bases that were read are TGTGCCAGCTCACCGTCTGGACAGGTTAGCTACTATAGCAATCAGCCC. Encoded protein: CASSPSGQVSYYSNQP. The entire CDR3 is CASSPSGQVSYYSNQPQHF.

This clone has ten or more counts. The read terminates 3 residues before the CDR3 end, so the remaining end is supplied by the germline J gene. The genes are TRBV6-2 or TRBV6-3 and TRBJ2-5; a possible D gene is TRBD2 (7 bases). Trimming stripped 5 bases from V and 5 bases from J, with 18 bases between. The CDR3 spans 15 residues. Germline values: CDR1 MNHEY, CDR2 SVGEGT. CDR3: CASSEWGGVRETQYF. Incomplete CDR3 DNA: TGTGCCAGCAGTGAGTGGGGGGGCGTACGGGAGACC.

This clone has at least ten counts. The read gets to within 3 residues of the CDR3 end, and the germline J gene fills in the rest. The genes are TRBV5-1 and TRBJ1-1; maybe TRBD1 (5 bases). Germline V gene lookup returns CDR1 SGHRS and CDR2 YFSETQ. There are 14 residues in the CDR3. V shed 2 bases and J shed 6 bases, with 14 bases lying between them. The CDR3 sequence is CASSFSKQVPEAFF. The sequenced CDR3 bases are TGCGCCAGCAGCTTTTCTAAACAGGTACCTGAA.

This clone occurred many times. CDR3 DNA, as far as it was read: TGTGCCAGCAGAAAAGGACAGCAGTATGGC. Protein product: CASRKGQQYG. The whole CDR3 is CASRKGQQYGYTF. The chain links TRBV2 to TRBJ1-2; D is possibly TRBD1 (6 bases). Coverage ceases 3 residues before the CDR3 finishes, and the germline J gene fills in the end. CDR1 and CDR2 from the germline V gene are SNHLY and FYNNEI. The CDR3 has 13 residues. Deletions cut 6 bases from V and 5 bases from J, with 13 bases between.

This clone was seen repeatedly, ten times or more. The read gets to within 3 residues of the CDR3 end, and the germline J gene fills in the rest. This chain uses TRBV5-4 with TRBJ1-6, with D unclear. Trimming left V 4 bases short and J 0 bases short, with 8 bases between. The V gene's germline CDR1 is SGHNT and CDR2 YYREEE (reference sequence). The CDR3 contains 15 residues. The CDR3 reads CASSLRGSYNSPLHF. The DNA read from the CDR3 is TGTGCCAGCAGCCTCCGGGGCTCCTATAATTCACCC. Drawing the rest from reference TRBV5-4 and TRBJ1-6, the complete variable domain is ETGVTQSPTHLIKTRGQQVTLRCSSQSGHNTVSWYQQALGQGPQFIFQYYREEENGRGNFPPRFSGLQFPNYSSELNVNALELDDSALYLCASSLRGSYNSPLHFGNGTRLTVT.

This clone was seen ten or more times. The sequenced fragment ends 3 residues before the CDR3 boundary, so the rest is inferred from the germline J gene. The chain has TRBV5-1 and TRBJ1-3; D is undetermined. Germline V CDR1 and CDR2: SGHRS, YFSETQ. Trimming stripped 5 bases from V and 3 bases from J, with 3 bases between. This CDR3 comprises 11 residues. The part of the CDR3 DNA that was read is TGCGCCAGCAGAGGTGGAAACACC. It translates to CASRGGNT. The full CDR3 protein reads CASRGGNTIYF. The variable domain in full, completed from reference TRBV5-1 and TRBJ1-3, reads KAGVTQTPRYLIKTRGQQVTLSCSPISGHRSVSWYQQTPGQGLQFLFEYFSETQRNKGNFPGRFSGRQFSNSRSEMNVSTLELGDSALYLCASRGGNTIYFGEGSWLTVV.

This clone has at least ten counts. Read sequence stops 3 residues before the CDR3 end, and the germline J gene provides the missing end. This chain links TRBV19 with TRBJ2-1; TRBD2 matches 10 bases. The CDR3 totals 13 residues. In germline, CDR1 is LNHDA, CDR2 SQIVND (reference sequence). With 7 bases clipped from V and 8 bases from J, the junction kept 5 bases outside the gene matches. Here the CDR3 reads CASTLAGAYEQFF. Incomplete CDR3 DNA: TGTGCCAGTACCCTAGCGGGAGCCTATGAG.

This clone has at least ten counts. The covered CDR3 bases are TGTGCCAGCTCGCCTCAGACAGGGAATCAGCCC. It encodes CASSPQTGNQP. The entire CDR3 protein reads CASSPQTGNQPQHF. The chain couples TRBV18 to TRBJ1-5; 7 bases line up with TRBD1. With the read ending 3 residues before the CDR3 end, the germline J gene is used to fill in that end. There are 14 residues in the CDR3. Germline-derived CDR1 and CDR2 are KGHSH and LQKENI. Trimming took 6 bases from V and 4 from J; bases not matched to a gene: 6.

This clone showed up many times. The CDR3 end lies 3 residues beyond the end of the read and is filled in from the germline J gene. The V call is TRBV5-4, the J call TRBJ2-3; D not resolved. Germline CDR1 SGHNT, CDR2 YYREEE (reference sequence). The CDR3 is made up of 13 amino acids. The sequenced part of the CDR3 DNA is TGTGCCAGCAGCTCCTTACTTGAAGAGACG. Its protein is CASSSLLEET. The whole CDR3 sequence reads CASSSLLEETQYF.